This record covers a single TCR beta chain. The data derive from a study of metastatic and nonmetastatic thyroid tumors. Authors' methods: A distant-metastasis classifier for papillary thyroid cancer was built using CDR3 differences across clinicopathological groups. TCRdb re-analyzed the PCR reads through MiXCR. These V and J calls originate from TCRdb's pipeline instead of the authors' own analysis. The sample records around 30,000 clones, about 20% being singletons. Germline V lookup: CDR1 DFQATT, CDR2 SNEGSKA (reference sequence). V lost 4 bases and J lost 5, with 7 bases in between. The CDR3 is 11 amino acids. Among the patients, none had received any treatment before thyroid surgery.

The sequencing sample was made of blood. The genes are TRBV20-1 and TRBJ2-3; no clear D gene. The sequence was collected from a female donor with papillary thyroid cancer or a benign thyroid nodule (not recorded which). Some clones in this sample may be carry-over from other donors' samples. CDR3 nucleotides: TGCAGTGCTAAACCCGGAGATACGCAGTATTTT. This gives the protein CSAKPGDTQYF.